These 14 T cell receptor beta chains were all obtained from the same sample, sequenced in a study of blood T cell repertoires in COVID-19 (dated by TCRdb to about 2020). Libraries were constructed by the immunoSEQ multiplex PCR assay. What TCRdb holds here is the immuneACCESS table cut down to in-frame rearrangements. Part of the clones is not present; checked against another copy, under half of the missing clones reflect an unresolved V gene, and the others are unexplained. The table for this sample lists more than 55,000 clones; more than 80% of them were counted only once. Over 15% of the sample rests with the top ten. Sequenced material: peripheral blood. The receptors were sampled from a woman aged 60 to 75 with COVID-19, enrolled during active disease.

The CDR3: CASRASRDRPNYGYTF. CDR3 in DNA: TGTGCCAGCAGAGCCTCCCGGGACAGGCCTAACTATGGCTACACCTTC. The V call is TRBV2, the J call TRBJ1-2; 8 nucleotides line up with TRBD1. The germline gives CDR1 SNHLY, CDR2 FYNNEI. V dropped 6 bases and J dropped 0; count of bases not matched to a gene: 9. The CDR3 is 16 amino acids.

The chain uses TRBV5-1 and TRBJ1-2; 7 nucleotides align to TRBD1. Germline assignment: CDR1 SGHRS and CDR2 YFSETQ. Germline trimming cut 0 bases from V and 5 bases from J; bases unmatched to any gene: 1. This CDR3 is 13 amino acids long. The CDR3 sequence: CASSLGGQYGYTF. In DNA form, the CDR3 reads TGCGCCAGCAGCTTGGGGGGACAGTATGGCTACACCTTC.

This chain joins TRBV7-9 and TRBJ1-2; 9 positions agree with TRBD1. Germline V gives CDR1 SEHNR, CDR2 FQNEAQ (reference sequence). CDR3 size: 15 residues. Trimming removed 0 bases from V and 8 bases from J; junction bases left unmatched: 7. The CDR3: CASSLADRGSNGYTF. CDR3 bases: TGTGCCAGCAGCTTAGCGGACAGGGGTTCGAACGGCTACACCTTC.

The CDR3 here is CASSQGDRSSSGANVLTF. CDR3 nucleotides: TGCGCCAGCAGCCAAGGGGACAGGAGCTCCTCTGGGGCCAACGTCCTGACTTTC. This sequence joins TRBV4-3 and TRBJ2-6, with 8 bases identical to TRBD1. Germline V gene sequence: CDR1 LGHNA, CDR2 YSLEER. This CDR3 is built from 18 residues. The junction had 5 bases not matched to a gene; V was cut back by 1 base and J by 0 bases.

This sequence joins TRBV28 and TRBJ2-7, with D perhaps matching TRBD1 (5 bases). Germline CDR1 and CDR2: MDHEN and SYDVKM. This CDR3 comprises 14 residues. Trimming cost V 6 bases and J 5 bases, with 17 bases left between them. CDR3 sequence (DNA): TGTGCCAGCAGACCCCCTTCCAGGGTTCACGAGCAGTACTTC. It yields the protein CASRPPSRVHEQYF.

The chain uses TRBV9 and TRBJ2-1; 7 nucleotides match TRBD2. V trimming: 0 bases; J trimming: 5 bases; junction bases outside the gene matches: 11. Germline CDR1 is SGDLS and CDR2 is YYNGEE. The CDR3 consists of 17 residues. The CDR3 DNA reads as TGTGCCAGCAGCGTAGGAATCGGCGGGAGCGGCGACAATGAGCAGTTCTTC. This encodes CASSVGIGGSGDNEQFF.

The rearrangement links TRBV9 to TRBJ1-6; D remains ambiguous. Per germline, CDR1 SGDLS and CDR2 YYNGEE. This CDR3 contains 14 residues. Between the trimmed V and J ends, which lost 4 bases and 7 bases, there was a span of 12 bases. CDR3 region: CASSPLGGNSPLHF. The DNA for the CDR3 is TGTGCCAGCAGCCCCCTCGGCGGGAATTCACCCCTCCACTTT.

This clone was detected only once. This chain uses TRBV7-9 with TRBJ2-2; TRBD2 matches at 15 bases. The CDR3 has 18 residues. Germline CDR1 SEHNR, CDR2 FQNEAQ (reference sequence). V dropped 5 bases and J dropped 4; count of bases not matched to a gene: 8. The CDR3 coding sequence is TGTGCCAGCAGCGTAAGGGGACTAGCGGGAGGACCCACCGGGGAGCTGTTTTTT. Amino acid sequence: CASSVRGLAGGPTGELFF.

The chain uses TRBV2 and TRBJ2-3, with D maybe TRBD1 (6 bases). CDR3 length: 16 residues. V dropped 10 bases and J dropped 1 base, with 21 bases sitting between them. Germline CDR1 SNHLY, CDR2 FYNNEI. The CDR3 sequence is CATRGPSRGRTDTQYF. CDR3 DNA sequence: TGTGCCACCCGAGGCCCTAGCAGGGGACGCACAGATACGCAGTATTTT.

The genes are TRBV11-2 and TRBJ2-7; no clear D gene. The V end was cut by 2 bases, the J end by 6 bases, with 11 bases between. Germline V CDR1 and CDR2: SGHAT, FQNNGV. This CDR3 comprises 13 residues. This chain's CDR3 is CASSLIAPGEQYF. DNA for the CDR3: TGTGCCAGCAGCTTAATTGCCCCCGGCGAGCAGTACTTC.

J is TRBJ2-7 and V is TRBV18; 12 bases are shared with TRBD2. CDR1 and CDR2 from the germline V gene are KGHSH and LQKENI. This CDR3 comprises 16 residues. V shed 4 bases, J shed 6 bases, and the junction held 10 bases outside the gene matches. This chain's CDR3 is CASSLGTQTSGSEQYF. The CDR3 coding sequence is TGTGCCAGCTCACTCGGGACACAGACTAGCGGGAGCGAGCAGTACTTC.

Concerning this clone itself: Because the CDR3's place on the DNA is in doubt, the DNA is left out and the CDR3 is given as listed by TCRdb. The rearrangement joins TRBV6-2 or TRBV6-3 to TRBJ2-5; the tabulated D call, TRBD2, remains unverified against the DNA. Germline assignment: CDR1 MNHEY and CDR2 SVGEGT. The CDR3 length is 12 residues, termini included. The CDR3 is CASSFGSGTQYF.

The CDR3 region has the DNA TGTGCCAGCAGTTTATTCCGGCTTCGGGGGGCACCCAAAAACATTCAGTACTTC. Encoded protein: CASSLFRLRGAPKNIQYF. The chain is built from TRBV6-2 or TRBV6-3 and TRBJ2-4; possibly TRBD2 for D (7 bases). This CDR3 has 18 amino acids. V was trimmed by 4 bases and J by 2 bases, leaving 21 bases between them. Per germline, CDR1 MNHEY and CDR2 SVGEGT.

The V and J genes are TRBV11-2 and TRBJ1-4; D is possibly TRBD1 (6 bases). CDR3 size: 15 residues. Germline CDR1 reads SGHAT; CDR2 reads FQNNGV. V gave up 8 bases and J gave up 2 bases, with 15 bases separating them. The CDR3 here is CASHGSGGTNEKLFF. The CDR3 DNA follows: TGTGCCAGCCACGGCTCGGGGGGCACTAATGAAAAACTGTTTTTT.